This T cell receptor (beta chain) was documented in a study of cytomegalovirus exposure and HLA in healthy donors. The V and J ends lost 6 bases and 3 bases, in that order; junction bases with no gene match: 3. The CDR3 extends over 14 amino acids. CDR1 is MDHEN and CDR2 is SYDVKM in the germline V gene. The PCR made use of 60 Vbeta and 13 Jbeta primers. The protocol was immunoSEQ multiplex PCR, while the TCRdb copy is restricted to in-frame clones and leaves out a portion. Here the sample table reports some 110,000 clones. The chain has TRBV28 and TRBJ1-4; 8 bases line up with TRBD1. The receptor comes from a man aged 30 to 45 in good health and CMV-seronegative. Sequenced sample: PBMCs. The CDR3 bases are TGTGCCAGCAGCACGACAGGGGCTAATGAAAAACTGTTTTTT. Translating gives CASSTTGANEKLFF.